The 9 T cell receptor beta chains reported below all come from one sample, sequenced in a study of OX40 agonist ivuxolimab in advanced cancers. Method: immunoSEQ multiplex PCR; TCRdb's copy keeps in-frame clones and lacks some. Here the sample spans approximately 15,000 clones, roughly 86% being singletons. This specimen consisted of CD4+ or CD8+ T cells sorted from blood, obtained in a trial of the OX40 agonist ivuxolimab. The receptors derive from an adult with an advanced solid tumor such as melanoma, head and neck, liver or kidney cancer.

This rearrangement joins TRBV5-1 to TRBJ2-5; D gene unclear. CDR1 and CDR2 (germline): SGHRS, YFSETQ. The V and J ends lost 5 bases and 3 bases respectively, with 14 bases between them. The CDR3 is 14 residues long. In nucleotides, the CDR3 is TGCGCCAGCAGTCCCACTGCCGGTGAAGAGACCCAGTACTTC. This translates into CASSPTAGEETQYF.

The gene calls are TRBV2 and TRBJ1-2; D might be TRBD1 (5 bases). Germline V gene data show CDR1 as SNHLY and CDR2 as FYNNEI. This CDR3 has 17 amino acids. The V gene lost 6 bases and the J gene lost 0 bases, with 20 bases spanning the gap. CDR3: CASRGGYQRIANYGYTF. CDR3 DNA: TGTGCCAGCAGGGGGGGGTACCAGAGGATAGCTAACTATGGCTACACCTTC.

To note about this clone: Distinct nucleotide sequences in the sample also encode this CDR3. The rearrangement joins TRBV11-2 to TRBJ2-7; no clear D gene. This CDR3 has 14 amino acids. Germline loops: CDR1 SGHAT, CDR2 FQNNGV. V dropped 5 bases and J dropped 0 bases, with 11 bases sitting between them. The CDR3, as DNA: TGTGCCAGCAGCCTGGACCCCTCCTCCTACGAGCAGTACTTC. This sequence encodes CASSLDPSSYEQYF.

The chain joins TRBV6-5 to TRBJ1-5, with TRBD1 as a possible D gene (5 bases). V was cut by 6 bases and J by 0 bases, with 9 bases left in between. Germline V gene data show CDR1 as MNHEY and CDR2 as SVGAGI. The CDR3 has 14 residues. CDR3 loop: CASRAGNSNQPQHF. The CDR3 DNA is TGTGCCAGCAGGGCAGGGAATAGCAATCAGCCCCAGCATTTT.

This chain links TRBV5-1 with TRBJ2-1, with 8 bases identical to TRBD1. The CDR3 is made up of 15 amino acids. Germline assignment: CDR1 SGHRS and CDR2 YFSETQ. Germline trimming cut 4 bases from V and 0 bases from J; bases unmatched to any gene: 3. CDR3 DNA: TGCGCCAGCAGCAGACAGGGGTTCTCCTACAATGAGCAGTTCTTC. Protein: CASSRQGFSYNEQFF.

The V gene is TRBV29-1, the J gene TRBJ2-1; 7 nucleotides line up with TRBD2. The CDR3 spans 12 residues. In germline, CDR1 is SQVTM, CDR2 ANQGSEA. V lost 3 bases, J lost 8 bases, and 4 bases stayed unmatched. CDR3 DNA: TGCAGCGTTGAGGAGGGAGGGGATGAGCAGTTCTTC. Translating it yields CSVEEGGDEQFF.

The genes are TRBV10-3 and TRBJ2-1; TRBD1 aligns across 9 bases. V dropped 3 bases and J dropped 3; count of bases not matched to a gene: 3. The CDR3 has 15 residues. The germline V gene has CDR1 ENHRY and CDR2 SYGVKD. CDR3: CAISERGQGYNEQFF. CDR3 nucleotide sequence: TGTGCCATCAGTGAAAGGGGACAGGGCTACAATGAGCAGTTCTTC.

In nucleotides, the CDR3 is TGTGCCAGCAGTTTCGGGGGGCGGTTGAACACTGAAGCTTTCTTT. The encoded protein is CASSFGGRLNTEAFF. This chain links TRBV6-6 with TRBJ1-1; D might be TRBD1 (6 bases). V was pared by 4 bases and J by 0 bases, with 12 bases between. CDR1 is MNHNY and CDR2 is SVGAGI in the germline V gene (reference sequence). The CDR3 has 15 amino acids.

The rearrangement links TRBV6-1 to TRBJ2-5, with D perhaps TRBD1 (5 bases). Between the trimmed V and J ends, which lost 4 bases and 13 bases, there was a span of 19 bases. CDR1 is MNHNS and CDR2 is SASEGT in the germline V gene. The CDR3 totals 13 residues. The CDR3 DNA sequence: TGTGCCAGCAGTGGGAAAAAAGGGGCAGGGTGGTACTTC. Protein sequence: CASSGKKGAGWYF.